Below, 19 T cell receptor beta chains from the same sample are listed, as sequenced in a study of PD-L1 blockade in urothelial cancer. Produced via immunoSEQ multiplex PCR; TCRdb's table is partial and in-frame only. The table shows some 20,000 clones, with roughly 88% occurring only once. The source material was PBMCs, sampled around atezolizumab (anti-PD-L1) treatment. All receptors derive from a man aged 50 or older with urothelial cancer.

In its sample, this clone was seen a few times. This sequence joins TRBV7-2 and TRBJ1-6; 7 positions match TRBD1. This CDR3 contains 19 residues. The V and J ends lost 4 bases and 1 base, in that order; junction bases with no gene match: 13. CDR1 is SGHTA and CDR2 is FQGNSA in the germline V gene. CDR3 coding DNA: TGTGCCAGCAGCTACCCGAACCACAGGGGTGGGTCCTATAATTCACCCCTCCACTTT. This sequence encodes CASSYPNHRGGSYNSPLHF.

The V and J genes are TRBV25-1 and TRBJ2-5, with D tentatively TRBD2 (6 bases). The CDR3 length is 16 residues. V was trimmed by 2 bases and J by 5 bases, leaving 18 bases between them. Germline V CDR1 and CDR2: MGHDK, SYGVNS. CDR3 DNA: TGTGCCAGCAGTGAACCGTTCTTTAGCGGCAGTGAGACCCAGTACTTC. Protein product: CASSEPFFSGSETQYF.

In this sample, this clone turned up a few times. The rearrangement links TRBV6-1 to TRBJ2-1; 7 bases match TRBD2. The CDR3 sequence is 12 residues long. The J segment lost 11 bases and the V segment lost 0 bases, leaving 1 base of the junction unmatched. From germline, CDR1 is MNHNS and CDR2 SASEGT. The CDR3 reads CASSEARGKQFF. The CDR3 coding sequence is TGTGCCAGCAGTGAAGCGCGGGGGAAGCAGTTCTTC.

The chain links TRBV6-1 to TRBJ2-3; 11 nucleotides line up with TRBD1. V was clipped by 3 bases and J by 4 bases; unmatched bases: 0. The germline CDR1 and CDR2 sequences are MNHNS and SASEGT. This CDR3 spans 14 amino acids. CDR3 bases: TGTGCCAGCAGTGAGGGACAGGGGGCAGATACGCAGTATTTT. As protein: CASSEGQGADTQYF.

This chain links TRBV19 with TRBJ1-5, with D maybe TRBD1 (5 bases). The CDR3 runs to 15 residues. The germline V gene has CDR1 LNHDA and CDR2 SQIVND (reference sequence). V was clipped by 10 bases and J by 4 bases, with 20 bases between them. CDR3 nucleotide sequence: TGTGCCACCAAGTTTCGGGGGGATAATAATCAGCCCCAGCATTTT. Translating gives CATKFRGDNNQPQHF.

The V gene is TRBV11-2, the J gene TRBJ2-5; D not certain. Germline assignment: CDR1 SGHAT and CDR2 FQNNGV. V lost 3 bases and J 2 bases, leaving 13 bases between the germline ends. CDR3 length equals 15 residues. This CDR3 reads CASSFARSLQETQYF. CDR3 DNA sequence: TGTGCCAGCAGCTTTGCACGGAGCTTACAAGAGACCCAGTACTTC.

This clone is a singleton in its sample. The J gene is TRBJ2-5, the V gene TRBV10-3; 12 bases are a match to TRBD2. V lost 0 bases and J lost 5; bases outside the gene matches: 7. Looked up from germline, CDR1 is ENHRY and CDR2 is SYGVKD. This CDR3 region has 17 residues. CDR3 nucleotides: TGTGCCATCAGTGAGTCGGCTAGCGGGGGGGCGTGGGAGACCCAGTACTTC. Translated, it gives CAISESASGGAWETQYF.

V usage is TRBV5-1 and J usage is TRBJ2-7; 8 bases line up with TRBD2. The CDR3 is 14 amino acids. Germline V gene sequence: CDR1 SGHRS, CDR2 YFSETQ. V shed 6 bases, J shed 6 bases, and the junction held 11 bases outside the gene matches. The CDR3 region has the DNA TGCGCCAGCACCCAAGCGGGAGAAGTTGGCGAGCAGTACTTC. It encodes CASTQAGEVGEQYF.

For the CDR3, the DNA is TGTGCCAGCAGCGCAGCCGGGACAGGCTCCTACAATGAGCAGTTCTTC. Translating it yields CASSAAGTGSYNEQFF. This chain joins TRBV9 and TRBJ2-1; TRBD1 matches 8 bases. The length of the CDR3 is 16 residues. Germline V gene sequence: CDR1 SGDLS, CDR2 YYNGEE. The J segment lost 0 bases and the V segment lost 3 bases, leaving 5 bases of the junction unmatched.

The chain is built from TRBV27 and TRBJ1-2, with D perhaps matching TRBD1 (6 bases). Germline CDR1 MNHEY, CDR2 SMNVEV (reference sequence). V shed 0 bases and J shed 6 bases, with 29 bases lying between them. CDR3 length equals 20 residues. CDR3 region: CASSLSGGRVSIPLPDGYTF. Written as DNA, the CDR3 is TGTGCCAGCAGTTTATCAGGGGGGAGGGTGAGTATTCCGCTCCCCGATGGCTACACCTTC.

The chain carries TRBV11-3 and TRBJ2-7, with 10 positions matching TRBD1. Germline values: CDR1 SGHNT, CDR2 YENEEA. Trimming cost V 5 bases and J 2 bases; bases outside gene matches: 3. The CDR3 is 14 amino acids. The CDR3 bases are TGTGCCAGCAGCCCAGGACAGGGGGCCTACGAGCAGTACTTC. Translated: CASSPGQGAYEQYF.

This clone was observed a few times. The chain carries TRBV30 and TRBJ1-4, with D maybe TRBD1 (5 bases). V was shortened by 0 bases and J by 5 bases, with 19 bases between the two germline ends. Germline CDR1 is GTSNPN and CDR2 is SVGIG (reference sequence). This CDR3 contains 17 residues. CDR3 nucleotide sequence: TGTGCCTGGAGTGTACTTTCCCGGAACAGGCCAAATGAAAAACTGTTTTTT. Translating it yields CAWSVLSRNRPNEKLFF. Variable domain in full (rest from reference TRBV30 and TRBJ1-4): SQTIHQWPATLVQPVGSPLSLECTVEGTSNPNLYWYRQAAGRGLQLLFYSVGIGQISSEVPQNLSASRPQDRQFILSSKKLLLSDSGFYLCAWSVLSRNRPNEKLFFGSGTQLSVL.

This clone was seen just once. DNA of the CDR3: TGTGCCAGCTCTTCGACAGTGAGGAACACTGAAGCTTTCTTT. This translates into CASSSTVRNTEAFF. The chain joins TRBV18 to TRBJ1-1, with D possibly matching TRBD1 (5 bases). The CDR3 extends over 14 amino acids. The germline V gene has CDR1 KGHSH and CDR2 LQKENI. V lost 6 bases and J lost 1, with 12 bases in between.

The V and J genes are TRBV7-6 and TRBJ1-3, with 8 bases identical to TRBD1. The CDR3 is made up of 15 amino acids. The junction had 5 bases not matched to a gene; V was cut back by 4 bases and J by 3 bases. Germline values: CDR1 SGHVS, CDR2 FNYEAQ. Here the CDR3 reads CASSSQTGVGNTIYF. CDR3 bases: TGTGCCAGCAGCTCCCAGACAGGGGTTGGAAACACCATATATTTT.

This clone was detected once. The gene calls are TRBV2 and TRBJ2-1; 13 positions match TRBD2. V was clipped by 3 bases and J by 10 bases; unmatched bases: 21. This CDR3 contains 20 residues. Germline V gene sequence: CDR1 SNHLY, CDR2 FYNNEI. CDR3 DNA: TGTGCCAGCAGTGATTCGCCGGGACTAGCGGGAAGAGGGGGGTTCGGGGAGCAGTTCTTC. Protein: CASSDSPGLAGRGGFGEQFF.

The chain carries TRBV2 and TRBJ1-2, with no clear D. CDR3 size: 13 residues. In germline, CDR1 is SNHLY, CDR2 FYNNEI. V lost 1 base to trimming and J lost 5 bases, with 8 bases between them. The DNA of the CDR3 is TGTGCCAGCAGTGAAGGGACTGATTATGGCTACACCTTC. Translated, it gives CASSEGTDYGYTF.

This chain uses TRBV27 with TRBJ2-1; 7 positions agree with TRBD2. The ends lost 6 bases at V and 1 base at J; junction bases unmatched: 15. The CDR3 has 18 amino acids. The germline V gene encodes CDR1 MNHEY and CDR2 SMNVEV (reference sequence). Here the CDR3 DNA reads TGTGCCAGCAGACTTCTTGGGGCTAGCGGTATATCCTACAATGAGCAGTTCTTC. Encoded protein: CASRLLGASGISYNEQFF.

A single count supports this clone. The chain couples TRBV4-2 to TRBJ1-1, with a tentative D call TRBD1 (5 bases). This CDR3 is 16 amino acids long. V was shortened by 0 bases and J by 1 base, with 12 bases between the two germline ends. Germline V lookup: CDR1 LGHNA, CDR2 YNFKEQ. CDR3 in DNA: TGTGCCAGCAGCCAAGAGCCCGGACACTGGAACACTGAAGCTTTCTTT. Protein product: CASSQEPGHWNTEAFF.

This chain uses TRBV29-1 with TRBJ1-2; 8 bases are shared with TRBD1. This CDR3 comprises 13 residues. Per germline, CDR1 SQVTM and CDR2 ANQGSEA. V lost 4 bases to trimming and J lost 4 bases; unmatched junction nucleotides: 5. CDR3 in amino acids: CSVGLDRGYGYTF. The DNA for the CDR3 is TGCAGCGTTGGCTTAGACAGGGGCTATGGCTACACCTTC.